A single sample gave rise to the 24 T cell receptor beta chains below, sequenced in a study of radiotherapy plus CTLA-4 blockade in lung cancer. Assay used: immunoSEQ multiplex PCR; TCRdb lists only in-frame clones, some missing. The table has 28,000 or so clones, around 73% seen once. The sequencing used peripheral blood, collected from a patient treated with radiotherapy plus ipilimumab. The receptors shown here come from a human donor with non-small cell lung cancer who had stable disease on radiotherapy plus ipilimumab.

This chain connects TRBV5-1 to TRBJ1-1, with D unresolved. V was cut by 4 bases and J by 7 bases, with 17 bases left in between. The CDR3 has 14 residues. The germline V gene has CDR1 SGHRS and CDR2 YFSETQ. CDR3 sequence (DNA): TGCGCCAGCAGCCCGGACGGAACTCCGTATGAAGCTTTCTTT. Its translation is CASSPDGTPYEAFF.

The chain has TRBV19 and TRBJ1-1, with D hard to call. With 8 bases removed from V and 0 bases from J, the gap between germline ends came to 10 bases. This CDR3 comprises 13 residues. Per germline, CDR1 LNHDA and CDR2 SQIVND (reference sequence). The CDR3 sequence is CASDTPMNTEAFF. For the CDR3, the DNA is TGTGCCAGTGACACCCCGATGAACACTGAAGCTTTCTTT. Combining the CDR3 with reference TRBV19 and TRBJ1-1 gives the whole variable domain DGGITQSPKYLFRKEGQNVTLSCEQNLNHDAMYWYRQDPGQGLRLIYYSQIVNDFQKGDIAEGYSVSREKKESFPLTVTSAQKNPTAFYLCASDTPMNTEAFFGQGTRLTVV.

V and J are TRBV21-1 and TRBJ1-6; the table's D call TRBD1 went unverified against the DNA. TRBV21-1 is designated a pseudogene. The CDR3 totals 16 residues. The CDR3 loop reads CASSKDASSYNSPLHF. For the CDR3, the DNA is TGTGCCAGCAGCAAAGACGCCAGCTCCTATAATTCACCCCTCCACTTT.

This clone was counted between two and nine times. The gene calls are TRBV20-1 and TRBJ1-4; tentatively, D is TRBD1 (5 bases). Germline V gene sequence: CDR1 DFQATT, CDR2 SNEGSKA (reference sequence). The CDR3 is made up of 11 amino acids. V lost 7 bases to trimming and J lost 7 bases, with 10 bases between them. The CDR3 reads CSGGRTEKLFF. DNA of the CDR3: TGCAGTGGGGGACGGACTGAAAAACTGTTTTTT.

This clone was observed a few times. The V and J genes are TRBV7-9 and TRBJ1-6, with D maybe TRBD1 (6 bases). Germline loops: CDR1 SEHNR, CDR2 FQNEAQ (reference sequence). Trimming removed 6 bases at V and 4 bases at J, with 16 bases between. This CDR3 contains 16 residues. The DNA for the CDR3 is TGTGCCAGCAGTATTACAGGGATCTTTTATAATTCACCCCTCCACTTT. Translation gives CASSITGIFYNSPLHF.

The chain combines TRBV7-9 with TRBJ1-6, with D hard to call. The CDR3 loop spans 15 amino acids. Germline V gene sequence: CDR1 SEHNR, CDR2 FQNEAQ (reference sequence). V gave up 4 bases and J gave up 6 bases, with 13 bases separating them. CDR3 bases: TGTGCCAGCAGCTCCCCTTCGGCCGGTAATTCACCCCTCCACTTT. This translates into CASSSPSAGNSPLHF.

The rearrangement joins TRBV25-1 to TRBJ1-2, with 8 bases lining up with TRBD1. In germline, CDR1 is MGHDK, CDR2 SYGVNS. V dropped 3 bases and J dropped 5; count of bases not matched to a gene: 11. The CDR3 runs to 16 residues. CDR3 DNA sequence: TGTGCCAGCAGTGATTCCACCCGGACAGGGAGGTATGGCTACACCTTC. This translates into CASSDSTRTGRYGYTF.

V usage is TRBV7-2 and J usage is TRBJ2-1, with 13 nucleotides matching TRBD2. V shed 0 bases and J 7 bases; nucleotides not matched to a gene: 6. There are 17 residues in the CDR3. Germline loops: CDR1 SGHTA, CDR2 FQGNSA. CDR3 region: CASSLAALAGGPNEQFF. The DNA for the CDR3 is TGTGCCAGCAGCTTAGCGGCACTAGCGGGGGGGCCGAATGAGCAGTTCTTC. Full variable domain (remainder filled in from reference TRBV7-2 and TRBJ2-1): GAGVSQSPSNKVTEKGKDVELRCDPISGHTALYWYRQSLGQGLEFLIYFQGNSAPDKSGLPSDRFSAERTGGSVSTLTIQRTQQEDSAVYLCASSLAALAGGPNEQFFGPGTRLTVL.

The chain joins TRBV6-4 to TRBJ2-6; 7 nucleotides align to TRBD2. The J segment lost 0 bases and the V segment lost 0 bases, leaving 2 bases of the junction unmatched. The CDR3 has 17 amino acids. Looked up from germline, CDR1 is MRHNA and CDR2 is SNTAGT. CDR3 amino acids: CASSDSGGGSGANVLTF. The CDR3, as DNA: TGTGCCAGCAGTGACTCGGGCGGGGGCTCTGGGGCCAACGTCCTGACTTTC.

The gene calls are TRBV28 and TRBJ1-2, with a weak D call TRBD1 (6 bases). This CDR3 comprises 13 residues. V dropped 4 bases and J dropped 6 bases, with 12 bases sitting between them. Germline V gene lookup returns CDR1 MDHEN and CDR2 SYDVKM. The CDR3 is CASSSTGLDGYTF. As DNA, the CDR3 is TGTGCCAGCAGTTCCACAGGGTTGGATGGCTACACCTTC.

This chain joins TRBV25-1 and TRBJ1-6; 10 bases align to TRBD1. The CDR3 has 13 amino acids. V gave up 6 bases and J gave up 10 bases; unmatched junction bases: 3. Per the germline V gene, CDR1 is MGHDK and CDR2 is SYGVNS. For the CDR3, the DNA is TGTGCCAGCAGCGACAGGGGGCGATCACCCCTCCACTTT. It yields the protein CASSDRGRSPLHF.

This clone was seen just once. Other DNA sequences within the sample encode an identical CDR3. V gene TRBV19 combines with J gene TRBJ2-6; 8 bases match TRBD1. V trimming: 5 bases; J trimming: 0 bases; junction bases outside the gene matches: 6. From germline, CDR1 is LNHDA and CDR2 SQIVND (reference sequence). The CDR3 has 17 residues. The DNA for the CDR3 is TGTGCCAGTAGTCGTGCAGGGGGCAGCTCTGGGGCCAACGTCCTGACTTTC. It yields the protein CASSRAGGSSGANVLTF.

The chain is built from TRBV7-2 and TRBJ2-1, with 8 bases that match TRBD1. This CDR3 spans 15 amino acids. Germline V lookup: CDR1 SGHTA, CDR2 FQGNSA. The V and J ends lost 4 bases and 4 bases, in that order; junction bases with no gene match: 6. Here the CDR3 reads CASSSGQGVYNEQFF. Written as DNA, the CDR3 is TGTGCCAGCAGCTCTGGACAGGGTGTATACAATGAGCAGTTCTTC.

This clone was detected once. The chain links TRBV19 to TRBJ1-3; 9 bases align to TRBD1. J was trimmed by 0 bases and V by 3 bases; bases with no gene match: 3. Per germline, CDR1 LNHDA and CDR2 SQIVND (reference sequence). The CDR3 has 16 amino acids. The CDR3 region has the DNA TGTGCCAGTAGTATGAGGGACAGGGCCTCTGGAAACACCATATATTTT. Amino acids: CASSMRDRASGNTIYF.

J is TRBJ1-1 and V is TRBV5-1, with no clear D. Trimming shortened V by 5 bases and J by 4 bases, and 18 bases separated the two germline ends. The CDR3 is 15 amino acids. CDR1 is SGHRS, CDR2 YFSETQ, per germline. The CDR3: CASSPNSGLGTEAFF. The CDR3 region has the DNA TGCGCCAGCAGTCCCAACAGCGGGTTAGGCACTGAAGCTTTCTTT.

This chain joins TRBV5-4 and TRBJ2-5; unclear D gene. The V gene lost 2 bases and the J gene lost 1 base, with 6 bases spanning the gap. Germline lookup yields CDR1 SGHNT and CDR2 YYREEE (reference sequence). The CDR3 extends over 13 amino acids. CDR3 DNA: TGTGCCAGCAGCTTCCAAGGCCAAGAGACCCAGTACTTC. Translation: CASSFQGQETQYF.

The chain uses TRBV27 and TRBJ1-5, with 10 bases aligning to TRBD1. V shed 5 bases and J 6 bases; nucleotides not matched to a gene: 16. CDR3 length equals 18 residues. Per germline, CDR1 MNHEY and CDR2 SMNVEV (reference sequence). This CDR3 is CASSPSGGTGVLSQPQHF. CDR3 nucleotide sequence: TGTGCCAGCAGTCCTTCAGGGGGGACAGGGGTTCTTAGTCAGCCCCAGCATTTT.

This clone was recorded once. The DNA for the CDR3 is TGTGCCAGCAGCTTGGGGAGCGGTCGTAGCACAGATACGCAGTATTTT. This gives the protein CASSLGSGRSTDTQYF. The J gene is TRBJ2-3, the V gene TRBV5-4; D is possibly TRBD2 (5 bases). The CDR3 length is 16 residues. V was pared by 0 bases and J by 0 bases, with 11 bases between. Germline V gene sequence: CDR1 SGHNT, CDR2 YYREEE (reference sequence).

The V and J genes are TRBV5-4 and TRBJ1-2; the match to TRBD1 covers 8 bases. The germline gives CDR1 SGHNT, CDR2 YYREEE (reference sequence). The V gene end was trimmed by 5 bases and the J gene end by 7 bases; junction bases not matched to a gene: 7. The CDR3 consists of 13 residues. The CDR3 DNA sequence: TGTGCCAGCAGTCAGGGGGCGCAGCCTGGCTACACCTTC. Translation gives CASSQGAQPGYTF.

This chain uses TRBV2 with TRBJ1-5, with 8 bases matching TRBD1. Germline V gene sequence: CDR1 SNHLY, CDR2 FYNNEI. Unmatched junction bases numbered 3, after V lost 3 bases and J lost 5 bases. CDR3 size: 14 residues. This chain's CDR3 is CASSEDREDQPQHF. CDR3 sequence (DNA): TGTGCCAGCAGTGAGGACAGGGAAGATCAGCCCCAGCATTTT.

The rearrangement uses TRBV7-9 and TRBJ2-5, with a possible D match to TRBD2 (6 bases). Trimming removed 3 bases at V and 0 bases at J, with 11 bases between. CDR1 and CDR2 from the germline V gene are SEHNR and FQNEAQ (reference sequence). This CDR3 is 15 amino acids long. The CDR3 region has the DNA TGTGCCAGCAGCTTGGGACTGACAGACCAAGAGACCCAGTACTTC. Translation: CASSLGLTDQETQYF.

CDR3 coding DNA: TGTGCCAGCTCTCTAGCGGGGGTGGACTCCTACGAGCAGTACGTC. As protein: CASSLAGVDSYEQYV. The chain links TRBV18 to TRBJ2-7; 10 nucleotides match TRBD2. The CDR3 contains 15 residues. Germline CDR1 KGHSH, CDR2 LQKENI. Trimming at V came to 6 bases and at J to 0 bases, leaving 5 bases not matched to a gene.

CDR3 sequence reads: CAISEDGSSYEQYV. The CDR3 DNA reads TGTGCCATCAGTGAGGACGGGAGCTCCTACGAGCAGTACGTC. This rearrangement joins TRBV10-3 to TRBJ2-7; tentatively, D is TRBD2 (6 bases). Germline-derived CDR1 and CDR2 are ENHRY and SYGVKD. Trimming stripped 2 bases from V and 0 bases from J, with 8 bases between. The CDR3 loop spans 14 amino acids.

The rearrangement joins TRBV18 to TRBJ1-5, with a tentative D call TRBD1 (6 bases). This CDR3 comprises 14 residues. Looked up from germline, CDR1 is KGHSH and CDR2 is LQKENI. Trimming took 3 bases from V and 4 from J, leaving 10 bases between them. CDR3 sequence reads: CASSPLDSNQPQHF. In nucleotides, the CDR3 is TGTGCCAGCTCACCCCTGGACAGTAATCAGCCCCAGCATTTT.